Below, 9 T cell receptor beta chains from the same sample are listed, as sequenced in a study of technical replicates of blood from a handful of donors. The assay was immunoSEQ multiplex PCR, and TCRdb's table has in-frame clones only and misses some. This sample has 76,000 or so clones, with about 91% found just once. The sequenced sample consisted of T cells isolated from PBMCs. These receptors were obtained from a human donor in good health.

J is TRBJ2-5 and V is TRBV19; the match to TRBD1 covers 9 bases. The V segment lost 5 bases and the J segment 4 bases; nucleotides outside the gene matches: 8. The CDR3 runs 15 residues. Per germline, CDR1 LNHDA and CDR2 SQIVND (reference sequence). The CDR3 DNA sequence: TGTGCCAGTAGTCCCCGGACAGGGGTCGGAGAGACCCAGTACTTC. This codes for CASSPRTGVGETQYF.

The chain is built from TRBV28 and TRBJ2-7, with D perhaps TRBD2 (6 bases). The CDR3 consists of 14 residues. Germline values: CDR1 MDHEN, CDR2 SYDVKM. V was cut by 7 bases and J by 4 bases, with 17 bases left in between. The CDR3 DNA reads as TGTGCCAGCACCCCCCACGGGGGAGATTACGAGCAGTACTTC. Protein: CASTPHGGDYEQYF.

This CDR3 is CSVYGGATTDTQYF. DNA for the CDR3: TGCAGCGTCTACGGGGGGGCCACCACAGATACGCAGTATTTT. The V call is TRBV29-1, the J call TRBJ2-3; 8 bases map to TRBD2. Germline loops: CDR1 SQVTM, CDR2 ANQGSEA. This CDR3 comprises 14 residues. J was trimmed by 2 bases and V by 6 bases; bases with no gene match: 7.

The CDR3 region is CASIENHRRNTEAFF. CDR3 bases: TGTGCCAGCATCGAGAATCACCGAAGGAACACTGAAGCTTTCTTT. The rearrangement joins TRBV2 to TRBJ1-1; D is unclear. V lost 7 bases and J 1 base, leaving 16 bases between the germline ends. The CDR3 is 15 amino acids. CDR1 is SNHLY, CDR2 FYNNEI, per germline.

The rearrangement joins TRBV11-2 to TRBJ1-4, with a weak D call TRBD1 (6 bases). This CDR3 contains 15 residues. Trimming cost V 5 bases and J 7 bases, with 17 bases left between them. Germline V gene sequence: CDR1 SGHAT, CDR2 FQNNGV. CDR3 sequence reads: CASSDPGTLSEKLFF. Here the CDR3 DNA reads TGTGCCAGCAGCGACCCCGGGACACTAAGTGAAAAACTGTTTTTT.

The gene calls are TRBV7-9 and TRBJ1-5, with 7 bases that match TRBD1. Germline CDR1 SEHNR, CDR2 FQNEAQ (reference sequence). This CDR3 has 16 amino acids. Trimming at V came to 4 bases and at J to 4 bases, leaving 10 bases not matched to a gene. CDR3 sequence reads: CASSCQPGTVNQPQHF. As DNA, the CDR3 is TGTGCCAGCAGCTGTCAACCCGGGACAGTGAATCAGCCCCAGCATTTT.

The CDR3 DNA reads TGTGCCAGTAGTAAGGGGGGGCATAACTATGGCTACACCTTC. Residues: CASSKGGHNYGYTF. The chain links TRBV19 to TRBJ1-2; the D gene is possibly TRBD1 (6 bases). This CDR3 has 14 residues. Germline CDR1 and CDR2: LNHDA and SQIVND (reference sequence). Trimming left V 4 bases short and J 1 base short, with 10 bases between.

This CDR3 is CASSLRQGVFNEQFF. In DNA, the CDR3 is TGTGCCAGCAGCTTAAGACAGGGGGTTTTCAATGAGCAGTTCTTC. The chain uses TRBV11-3 and TRBJ2-1; 9 bases fit TRBD1. V lost 2 bases to trimming and J lost 6 bases; unmatched junction nucleotides: 5. Looked up from germline, CDR1 is SGHNT and CDR2 is YENEEA. The CDR3 sequence is 15 residues long.

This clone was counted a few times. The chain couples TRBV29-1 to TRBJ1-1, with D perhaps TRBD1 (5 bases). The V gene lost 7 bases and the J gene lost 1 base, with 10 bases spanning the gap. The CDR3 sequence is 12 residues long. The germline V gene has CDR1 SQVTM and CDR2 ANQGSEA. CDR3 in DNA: TGCAGCGCTGGACATCGGAACACTGAAGCTTTCTTT. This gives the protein CSAGHRNTEAFF. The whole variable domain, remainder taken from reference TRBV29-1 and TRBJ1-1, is SAVISQKPSRDICQRGTSLTIQCQVDSQVTMMFWYRQQPGQSLTLIATANQGSEATYESGFVIDKFPISRPNLTFSTLTVSNMSPEDSSIYLCSAGHRNTEAFFGQGTRLTVV.